The 28 T cell receptor beta chains below all came from one sample that was sequenced in a study of early T cells in non-severe SARS-CoV-2 infection. TCRdb re-derived calls from the 5' RACE reads in MiXCR, one entry per CDR3 protein. The sample holds about 92,000 distinct CDR3 sequences, less than 15% seen once. The sequenced sample was whole blood. The receptors shown here come from an adult who was a healthcare worker with PCR-confirmed SARS-CoV-2 infection or an uninfected control (not recorded which).

This clonotype has more than one count but fewer than ten. The chain has TRBV4-3 and TRBJ1-3, with TRBD1 identical over 7 bases. V shed 3 bases, J shed 4 bases, and the junction held 6 bases outside the gene matches. Germline lookup yields CDR1 LGHNA and CDR2 YSLEER. This CDR3 is 15 amino acids long. Here the CDR3 DNA reads TGCGCCAGCAGCCAGGGGGGGACAGTCGGAAACACCATATATTTT. It yields the protein CASSQGGTVGNTIYF.

The chain joins TRBV27 to TRBJ2-5, with no clear D. Trimming shortened V by 5 bases and J by 5 bases, and 15 bases separated the two germline ends. CDR1 and CDR2 (germline): MNHEY, SMNVEV (reference sequence). This CDR3 spans 14 amino acids. The CDR3 loop is CASSPRSWRETQYF. The CDR3, as DNA: TGTGCCAGCAGTCCCCGGTCCTGGCGGGAGACCCAGTACTTC.

This chain joins TRBV10-2 and TRBJ2-7, with a possible D match to TRBD1 (6 bases). Per germline, CDR1 WSHSY and CDR2 SAAADI. The CDR3 is made up of 13 amino acids. Trimming left V 7 bases short and J 2 bases short, with 12 bases between. CDR3 amino acids: CASTSGAAYEQYF. The CDR3 DNA follows: TGCGCCAGCACATCAGGGGCCGCCTACGAGCAGTACTTC.

V is TRBV19 and J is TRBJ2-2, with 9 bases matching TRBD1. Per germline, CDR1 LNHDA and CDR2 SQIVND (reference sequence). V shed 7 bases and J 3 bases; nucleotides not matched to a gene: 9. This CDR3 has 16 amino acids. CDR3 coding DNA: TGTGCCAGTACCCCTTGGCGGACAGGGGACACCGGGGAGCTGTTTTTT. Encoded protein: CASTPWRTGDTGELFF.

This clonotype has a count of ten or more. V usage is TRBV10-1 and J usage is TRBJ2-7; unclear D gene. CDR1 is WNHNN and CDR2 is SYGVQD in the germline V gene (reference sequence). Trimming stripped 5 bases from V and 2 bases from J, with 10 bases between. The CDR3 is 13 amino acids. CDR3 nucleotide sequence: TGCGCCAGCAGTAGGAGCCCAACCTACGAGCAGTACTTC. Protein product: CASSRSPTYEQYF.

This clonotype has just a few counts. The rearrangement links TRBV6-2 or TRBV6-3 to TRBJ2-7; perhaps TRBD2 as D (6 bases). CDR1 MNHEY and CDR2 SVGEGT come from the germline V gene. V was shortened by 1 base and J by 6 bases, with 7 bases between the two germline ends. The CDR3 has 12 amino acids. CDR3 DNA sequence: TGTGCCAGCAGTTACTGGAGGGGCGAGCAGTACTTC. This sequence encodes CASSYWRGEQYF.

In this sample, this clonotype turned up many times. The chain has TRBV18 and TRBJ1-6; D gene unclear. V was pared by 2 bases and J by 6 bases, with 14 bases between. The CDR3 sequence is 16 residues long. CDR1 is KGHSH and CDR2 is LQKENI in the germline V gene. CDR3 loop: CASSPVSRTRNSPLHF. The CDR3 coding sequence is TGTGCCAGCTCACCAGTTTCGCGGACCCGTAATTCACCCCTCCACTTT.

This clonotype appeared many times. V usage is TRBV7-9 and J usage is TRBJ2-3; 11 bases line up with TRBD1. After removal of 5 bases from V and 6 bases from J, the junction contained 10 bases not matched to a gene. Germline V gene sequence: CDR1 SEHNR, CDR2 FQNEAQ (reference sequence). The CDR3 totals 16 residues. CDR3 sequence reads: CASSAQGTGGGDTQYF. The CDR3 bases are TGTGCCAGCAGCGCCCAAGGGACAGGGGGTGGCGATACGCAGTATTTT.

This clonotype was detected a few times. This rearrangement joins TRBV5-1 to TRBJ2-2; 12 bases align to TRBD2. This CDR3 has 18 residues. Germline loops: CDR1 SGHRS, CDR2 YFSETQ. V shed 2 bases and J 4 bases; nucleotides not matched to a gene: 9. The CDR3: CASSFGASGGAGTGELFF. DNA for the CDR3: TGCGCCAGCAGCTTCGGCGCTAGCGGGGGGGCCGGCACCGGGGAGCTGTTTTTT.

This clonotype was seen a handful of times. This chain uses TRBV20-1 with TRBJ2-7; 9 nucleotides agree with TRBD1. This CDR3 is 15 amino acids long. The germline V gene encodes CDR1 DFQATT and CDR2 SNEGSKA (reference sequence). J lost 1 base, V lost 5 bases, and 9 bases had no gene match. DNA of the CDR3: TGCAGTGCTCCTTCCCATGGACAGGGGTCCTACGAGCAGTACTTC. This codes for CSAPSHGQGSYEQYF.

This clonotype was seen only a few times. The rearrangement links TRBV7-6 to TRBJ2-2; 12 bases map to TRBD1. The CDR3 length is 15 residues. CDR1 SGHVS and CDR2 FNYEAQ come from the germline V gene. The V and J ends lost 4 bases and 4 bases, in that order; junction bases with no gene match: 1. The CDR3 nucleotides are TGTGCCAGCAGCTCGGGACAGGGGGCCACCGGGGAGCTGTTTTTT. Amino acids: CASSSGQGATGELFF.

The table lists this clonotype with many counts. The chain has TRBV20-1 and TRBJ1-4; D gene ambiguous. The germline V and J ends were trimmed by 1 base and 6 bases, with 9 bases remaining between them. Germline V gives CDR1 DFQATT, CDR2 SNEGSKA (reference sequence). The CDR3 length is 13 residues. CDR3 nucleotides: TGCAGTGCTAGAGTGCCCGGGGATGAAAAACTGTTTTTT. It codes for CSARVPGDEKLFF.

This clonotype has a count of ten or more. The chain employs TRBV12-3 or TRBV12-4 and TRBJ2-6, with a possible D match to TRBD1 (6 bases). V gave up 7 bases and J gave up 1 base, with 14 bases separating them. The CDR3 covers 16 residues. CDR3 nucleotide sequence: TGTGCCAGCACCCCGACAGGAAGTTCTGGGGCCAACGTCCTGACTTTC. It translates to CASTPTGSSGANVLTF.

This clonotype was seen at least ten times. This chain connects TRBV29-1 to TRBJ2-1; TRBD2 matches 8 bases. Looked up from germline, CDR1 is SQVTM and CDR2 is ANQGSEA. The CDR3 runs 13 residues. The ends lost 8 bases at V and 2 bases at J; junction bases unmatched: 5. CDR3 amino acids: CSLSGTTYNEQFF. CDR3 sequence (DNA): TGCAGCCTTAGCGGGACCACCTACAATGAGCAGTTCTTC.

The chain recombines TRBV2 with TRBJ2-4; 7 nucleotides align to TRBD2. CDR3 length: 16 residues. Trimming took 7 bases from V and 0 from J; bases not matched to a gene: 9. CDR1 is SNHLY and CDR2 is FYNNEI in the germline V gene. The CDR3 is CASIRTGGIAKNIQYF. The CDR3 DNA follows: TGTGCCAGCATCCGAACGGGGGGTATAGCCAAAAACATTCAGTACTTC.

This clonotype appeared a few times. The gene calls are TRBV28 and TRBJ1-5, with no clear D. The V gene's germline CDR1 is MDHEN and CDR2 SYDVKM. The CDR3 has 13 residues. Between the trimmed V and J ends, which lost 10 bases and 7 bases, there was a span of 17 bases. CDR3 residues: CATTDRARQPQHF. The DNA of the CDR3 is TGTGCCACTACGGACCGAGCCAGGCAGCCCCAGCATTTT. The variable domain in full, with the rest retrieved from reference TRBV28 and TRBJ1-5, is DVKVTQSSRYLVKRTGEKVFLECVQDMDHENMFWYRQDPGLGLRLIYFSYDVKMKEKGDIPEGYSVSREKKERFSLILESASTNQTSMYLCATTDRARQPQHFGDGTRLSIL.

This clonotype was seen more than once but under ten times. V and J are TRBV7-6 and TRBJ1-2; no clear D. Germline V gene sequence: CDR1 SGHVS, CDR2 FNYEAQ. CDR3 length equals 13 residues. The V end lost 2 bases, the J end lost 4 bases, and 8 bases lay between the germline ends. As DNA, the CDR3 is TGTGCCAGCAGCTTATCTTCGTCCTATGGCTACACCTTC. Protein product: CASSLSSSYGYTF.

The chain joins TRBV7-9 to TRBJ2-1; 7 bases are a match to TRBD1. The CDR3 covers 15 residues. CDR1 is SEHNR and CDR2 is FQNEAQ in the germline V gene (reference sequence). The J segment lost 7 bases and the V segment lost 5 bases, leaving 11 bases of the junction unmatched. CDR3 residues: CASSPPDRNSNEQFF. CDR3 in DNA: TGTGCCAGCAGCCCCCCGGACAGGAATAGTAATGAGCAGTTCTTC.

This clonotype was counted at least ten times. Written as DNA, the CDR3 is TGTGCCAGCAGCCCGGATCTGGGCGGGCTCTATAATTCACCCCTCCACTTT. Its translation: CASSPDLGGLYNSPLHF. V gene TRBV7-9 combines with J gene TRBJ1-6, with D hard to call. From germline, CDR1 is SEHNR and CDR2 FQNEAQ (reference sequence). The CDR3 runs 17 residues. V was clipped by 5 bases and J by 3 bases, with 17 bases between them.

A few counts support this clonotype. The rearrangement links TRBV7-9 to TRBJ2-7; 7 nucleotides line up with TRBD2. The CDR3 is 15 residues long. Germline V gives CDR1 SEHNR, CDR2 FQNEAQ (reference sequence). Trimming took 3 bases from V and 6 from J; bases not matched to a gene: 11. CDR3: CASSFASGAVGEQYF. The CDR3 DNA reads TGTGCCAGCAGCTTTGCAAGCGGGGCCGTGGGCGAGCAGTACTTC. Full variable domain (outside the CDR3, taken from reference TRBV7-9 and TRBJ2-7): DTGVSQNPRHKITKRGQNVTFRCDPISEHNRLYWYRQTLGQGPEFLTYFQNEAQLEKSRLLSDRFSAERPKGSFSTLEIQRTEQGDSAMYLCASSFASGAVGEQYFGPGTRLTVT.

Many counts were recorded for this clonotype. V gene TRBV29-1 combines with J gene TRBJ2-1; 8 positions match TRBD2. J lost 4 bases, V lost 4 bases, and 0 bases had no gene match. The CDR3 has 12 residues. The germline CDR1 and CDR2 sequences are SQVTM and ANQGSEA. CDR3 region: CSVGGGYNEQFF. The CDR3 coding sequence is TGCAGCGTTGGCGGGGGGTACAATGAGCAGTTCTTC.

V gene TRBV20-1 combines with J gene TRBJ1-2, with D possibly TRBD1 on 6 matching bases. V lost 5 bases and J 5 bases, leaving 18 bases between the germline ends. The CDR3 runs 14 residues. Per germline, CDR1 DFQATT and CDR2 SNEGSKA (reference sequence). The CDR3 sequence: CSAPSAGGPYGYTF. CDR3 bases: TGCAGTGCTCCCTCGGCCGGGGGGCCTTATGGCTACACCTTC.

The rearrangement links TRBV3-1 to TRBJ2-7, with D unclear. The CDR3 has 15 amino acids. The V and J ends lost 6 bases and 0 bases respectively, with 15 bases between them. The V gene's germline CDR1 is LGHDT and CDR2 YNNKEL (reference sequence). The CDR3 DNA sequence: TGTGCCAGCAGTTTCAAGGGATCAAGCTCCTACGAGCAGTACTTC. This translates into CASSFKGSSSYEQYF.

This rearrangement joins TRBV6-6 to TRBJ1-2; no reliable D call. The V and J ends lost 6 bases and 1 base respectively, with 6 bases between them. Germline V gives CDR1 MNHNY, CDR2 SVGAGI (reference sequence). The CDR3 has 12 amino acids. CDR3 region: CASSPVNYGYTF. Here the CDR3 DNA reads TGTGCCAGCAGCCCTGTTAACTATGGCTACACCTTC.

In its sample, this clonotype was seen many times. V gene TRBV4-3 combines with J gene TRBJ2-7, with D possibly TRBD2 on 5 matching bases. Germline lookup yields CDR1 LGHNA and CDR2 YSLEER. CDR3 length: 14 amino acids. V dropped 0 bases and J dropped 6 bases, with 12 bases sitting between them. The CDR3, as DNA: TGCGCCAGCAGCCAAGATCAGGAGGTGCGCGAGCAGTACTTC. Translating gives CASSQDQEVREQYF.

This clonotype appeared many times. V and J are TRBV12-3 or TRBV12-4 and TRBJ2-7; 7 bases fit TRBD1. The V segment lost 3 bases and the J segment 2 bases; nucleotides outside the gene matches: 7. This CDR3 is 15 amino acids long. The CDR3 is CASSFRQGHPYEQYF. The CDR3 DNA reads TGTGCCAGCAGTTTCCGACAGGGACACCCCTACGAGCAGTACTTC.

This chain links TRBV5-4 with TRBJ2-1; D is unclear. The CDR3 length is 14 residues. V shed 3 bases and J shed 4 bases, with 11 bases lying between them. CDR1 is SGHNT, CDR2 YYREEE, per germline (reference sequence). CDR3 in amino acids: CASSSPTEYNEQFF. The CDR3 DNA is TGTGCCAGCAGCTCCCCTACGGAGTACAATGAGCAGTTCTTC.

There are a few counts of this clonotype. The CDR3 DNA follows: TGTGCCAGCAGCCCCGGGACATCTGGAAACACCATATATTTT. This codes for CASSPGTSGNTIYF. The V and J genes are TRBV5-6 and TRBJ1-3, with D perhaps TRBD1 (6 bases). The germline V gene has CDR1 SGHDT and CDR2 YYEEEE. This CDR3 has 14 residues. Trimming pared 4 bases from V and 1 base from J, leaving 9 bases between.